This T cell receptor beta chain is from a study of T-cell reconstitution after alpha-beta-depleted transplantation in children (dated by TCRdb to 2016 to 2017). Regarding the study in general: Using TCR repertoire profiling, the study quantitatively followed how T-cell immune reconstitution unfolded in children after TCRalphabeta/CD19-depleted allogeneic hematopoietic cell transplantation.

This clonotype was seen more than once but under ten times. Its binding antigen is unknown. Base qualities are not provided; no much larger clone lies one nucleotide away. To prepare the library, PCR was applied. This sample was sequenced with an Illumina HiSeq 2500. Molecular barcoding was employed in the preparation of TCR libraries, with unique molecular identifiers being used to normalize TCRbeta repertoire quantification. TCRdb reworked the public reads: Q25 trimming with fastp, MiXCR clone assembly, productive beta chains retained. Rows merge per CDR3 protein into single entries with the most common DNA and genes. In all, the sample holds a few hundred thousand distinct CDR3 sequences, and about a tenth of those were seen once. The ten most abundant clones make up 2% to 3% of the sample. The CDR3 starts with the cysteine, ends with the phenylalanine, and has 14 residues. The kept DNA is CDR3 alone, 42 bases in frame from the first base. CDR1 and CDR2, per the germline V gene (reference sequence), are DFQATT and SNEGSKA. Cut back by 3 bases and 3 bases, the V and J ends lie 14 bases apart.

Sequencing was performed on PBMCs from the stem cell graft donor, taken from the stem cell graft. This chain joins TRBV20-1 to TRBJ1-1, and possibly TRBD1, on 5 matching bases. This clonotype was obtained from a human donor who donated a stem cell graft to a child with acute lymphoblastic leukemia. The sequenced DNA: TGCAGTGCTAGTCGTGGGCCGGGGGACACTGAAGCTTTCTTT. This yields the protein CSASRGPGDTEAFF.